These 22 T cell receptor beta chains were all obtained from the same sample, sequenced in a study of T cells in localized non-small cell lung cancer. This table comes from immunoSEQ multiplex PCR, and its TCRdb copy is limited to in-frame clones, with some not included. Here the sample spans 130,000 or so clones, around 90% being singletons. The sequencing here drew on peripheral blood, taken before any cancer treatment. Receptor source: a female donor at least 60 years old with stage I lung adenocarcinoma.

The chain links TRBV27 to TRBJ2-2; possible D gene TRBD2, 5 bases. The length of the CDR3 is 16 residues. With 5 bases removed from V and 6 bases from J, the gap between germline ends came to 19 bases. Germline V gene lookup returns CDR1 MNHEY and CDR2 SMNVEV (reference sequence). In DNA form, the CDR3 reads TGTGCCAGCAGTACCCGCCCCGGGTTCGGGGCCGGGGAGCTGTTTTTT. Encoded protein: CASSTRPGFGAGELFF.

The chain links TRBV19 to TRBJ2-7, with 7 positions matching TRBD2. J gave up 0 bases and V 1 base, and 3 bases lay outside the gene matches. The CDR3 has 15 amino acids. The V gene's germline CDR1 is LNHDA and CDR2 SQIVND (reference sequence). CDR3 in amino acids: CASSIGLAASYEQYF. In DNA form, the CDR3 reads TGTGCCAGTAGTATAGGGCTAGCGGCCTCCTACGAGCAGTACTTC.

The rearrangement links TRBV7-3 to TRBJ2-5; 11 bases agree with TRBD2. This CDR3 is 14 amino acids long. The V gene's germline CDR1 is SGHTA and CDR2 FQGTGA. The trim removed 5 bases at V and 5 bases at J, leaving 4 bases unmatched. The CDR3: CASSLLAGVETQYF. The CDR3 DNA reads as TGTGCCAGCAGCCTACTAGCGGGAGTTGAGACCCAGTACTTC.

J is TRBJ2-5 and V is TRBV4-1, with D uncertain. CDR1 and CDR2 from the germline V gene are MGHRA and YSYEKL. V was pared by 1 base and J by 4 bases, with 13 bases between. The CDR3 consists of 15 residues. The CDR3 coding sequence is TGCGCCAGCAGCCAAGGGGGATCTGGCGGAGAGACCCAGTACTTC. Its protein product is CASSQGGSGGETQYF.

The chain is built from TRBV30 and TRBJ2-7, with D possibly being TRBD2 (6 bases). The ends were cut back, 5 bases at V and 4 bases at J, with 18 bases in the middle. The CDR3 extends over 14 amino acids. Germline lookup yields CDR1 GTSNPN and CDR2 SVGIG (reference sequence). The CDR3: CAWGSWKGTYEQYF. CDR3 bases: TGTGCCTGGGGGTCATGGAAGGGGACTTACGAGCAGTACTTC.

This clone was seen only once. This sequence joins TRBV19 and TRBJ2-7, with D possibly being TRBD2 (6 bases). V was clipped by 8 bases and J by 3 bases, with 14 bases between them. The germline gives CDR1 LNHDA, CDR2 SQIVND (reference sequence). The CDR3 extends over 13 amino acids. Here the CDR3 DNA reads TGTGCCAGTTCTCGGGAGCTTTTCTACGAGCAGTACTTC. Encoded protein: CASSRELFYEQYF.

The chain carries TRBV5-1 and TRBJ1-2; D unresolved. The V end lost 5 bases, the J end lost 2 bases, and 7 bases lay between the germline ends. Germline assignment: CDR1 SGHRS and CDR2 YFSETQ. The CDR3 extends over 12 amino acids. Here the CDR3 DNA reads TGCGCCAGCAGATTAAACAACTATGGCTACACCTTC. This translates into CASRLNNYGYTF.

This clone was recorded only once. This chain uses TRBV2 with TRBJ2-7, with D tentatively TRBD1 (5 bases). V was pared by 6 bases and J by 4 bases, with 10 bases between. The CDR3 sequence is 12 residues long. Germline values: CDR1 SNHLY, CDR2 FYNNEI. The CDR3, as DNA: TGTGCCAGCAGGATTCAGGGATACGAGCAGTACTTC. Protein sequence: CASRIQGYEQYF.

The chain recombines TRBV5-1 with TRBJ2-1; perhaps TRBD2 as D (5 bases). The CDR3 length is 14 residues. Trimming stripped 8 bases from V and 4 bases from J, with 16 bases between. Germline CDR1 reads SGHRS; CDR2 reads YFSETQ. The chain's CDR3 is CASQRAEVYNEQFF. The CDR3 region has the DNA TGCGCCAGTCAGAGGGCGGAAGTGTACAATGAGCAGTTCTTC.

The CDR3 loop is CASSPLTPQGTGGYTF. Written as DNA, the CDR3 is TGTGCCAGCAGTCCCCTTACCCCTCAGGGCACGGGGGGCTACACCTTC. The chain links TRBV11-2 to TRBJ1-2, with D tentatively TRBD1 (5 bases). Looked up from germline, CDR1 is SGHAT and CDR2 is FQNNGV. Trimming cost V 6 bases and J 8 bases, with 25 bases left between them. The CDR3 is made up of 16 amino acids.

This sequence joins TRBV9 and TRBJ2-1; 7 bases are a match to TRBD1. Germline CDR1 is SGDLS and CDR2 is YYNGEE. CDR3 length equals 20 residues. The ends lost 2 bases at V and 4 bases at J; junction bases unmatched: 21. The CDR3 DNA follows: TGTGCCAGCAGCGTTACACAGGGGACGCGGACTCCTAGAACTTACAATGAGCAGTTCTTC. This translates into CASSVTQGTRTPRTYNEQFF.

V and J are TRBV10-3 and TRBJ1-5; possible D gene TRBD1, 5 bases. The germline gives CDR1 ENHRY, CDR2 SYGVKD. This CDR3 contains 14 residues. V was clipped by 6 bases and J by 7 bases, with 16 bases between them. CDR3 residues: CAISETGDAQPQHF. In DNA form, the CDR3 reads TGTGCCATCAGCGAAACAGGCGACGCCCAGCCCCAGCATTTT.

This clone was recorded only once. The V gene is TRBV5-4, the J gene TRBJ2-3; TRBD2 aligns across 13 bases. J was trimmed by 4 bases and V by 4 bases; bases with no gene match: 6. This CDR3 has 16 amino acids. Germline CDR1 is SGHNT and CDR2 is YYREEE (reference sequence). The CDR3 DNA reads TGTGCCAGCAGCACAAACGGACTAGCGGGAGCAGATACGCAGTATTTT. This translates into CASSTNGLAGADTQYF.

The rearrangement joins TRBV2 to TRBJ2-5; D not resolved. Deletions cut 8 bases from V and 1 base from J, with 2 bases between. The germline gives CDR1 SNHLY, CDR2 FYNNEI. CDR3 size: 10 residues. CDR3 DNA sequence: TGTGCCAGCGGCCAAGAGACCCAGTACTTC. Its protein product is CASGQETQYF.

This CDR3 reads CASSLQGSYGYTF. The CDR3 nucleotides are TGCGCCAGCAGCTTACAGGGGAGCTATGGCTACACCTTC. J is TRBJ1-2 and V is TRBV5-1; 7 bases map to TRBD1. Per germline, CDR1 SGHRS and CDR2 YFSETQ. After removal of 2 bases from V and 4 bases from J, the junction contained 2 bases not matched to a gene. The CDR3 contains 13 residues.

The chain has TRBV6-1 and TRBJ1-5, with 9 positions matching TRBD1. Germline V gene lookup returns CDR1 MNHNS and CDR2 SASEGT. The CDR3 sequence is 15 residues long. J gave up 3 bases and V 4 bases, and 4 bases lay outside the gene matches. The CDR3 reads CASSGQGVPNQPQHF. The CDR3, as DNA: TGTGCCAGCAGTGGACAGGGGGTACCCAATCAGCCCCAGCATTTT.

This rearrangement joins TRBV4-2 to TRBJ2-1; D remains unclear. The V and J ends lost 1 base and 6 bases respectively, with 13 bases between them. Germline-derived CDR1 and CDR2 are LGHNA and YNFKEQ. CDR3 length: 15 residues. As DNA, the CDR3 is TGTGCCAGCAGCCAAGGCATCCTCTTGATCAATGAGCAGTTCTTC. Translation gives CASSQGILLINEQFF.

The chain recombines TRBV5-1 with TRBJ2-7; D could derive from TRBD1 or TRBD2 (5 bases each). The CDR3 totals 13 residues. V was shortened by 0 bases and J by 4 bases, with 8 bases between the two germline ends. Per germline, CDR1 SGHRS and CDR2 YFSETQ. The CDR3 reads CASSLGDEYEQYF. CDR3 sequence (DNA): TGCGCCAGCAGCTTGGGGGACGAATACGAGCAGTACTTC.

This clone was observed once. V is TRBV10-3 and J is TRBJ2-1; 11 bases are a match to TRBD2. V shed 0 bases, J shed 7 bases, and the junction held 8 bases outside the gene matches. The CDR3 has 17 amino acids. In germline, CDR1 is ENHRY, CDR2 SYGVKD. In nucleotides, the CDR3 is TGTGCCATCAGTGAGTCCAGACTAGCGGGATTCGGAAATGAGCAGTTCTTC. Translated, it gives CAISESRLAGFGNEQFF.

This clone was seen only once. V and J are TRBV28 and TRBJ1-2; 11 nucleotides match TRBD1. CDR3 length equals 14 residues. Trimming cost V 7 bases and J 7 bases; bases outside gene matches: 8. The germline V gene has CDR1 MDHEN and CDR2 SYDVKM. The CDR3 DNA reads TGTGCCAGCAACGCCGGACAGGGGGCCTCTGGCTACACCTTC. Protein sequence: CASNAGQGASGYTF.

This rearrangement joins TRBV19 to TRBJ2-7, with TRBD2 matching 9 bases. V lost 1 base and J lost 5; bases outside the gene matches: 3. The CDR3 sequence is 14 residues long. Germline V gene sequence: CDR1 LNHDA, CDR2 SQIVND (reference sequence). The CDR3 is CASSIVSGSHEQYF. CDR3 DNA sequence: TGTGCCAGTAGTATAGTTAGCGGGAGTCACGAGCAGTACTTC.

This rearrangement joins TRBV5-1 to TRBJ2-5, with D uncertain. There are 13 residues in the CDR3. Germline values: CDR1 SGHRS, CDR2 YFSETQ. Deletions cut 3 bases from V and 2 bases from J, with 8 bases between. The CDR3 DNA is TGCGCCAGCAGCTCCACGACACAAGAGACCCAGTACTTC. It yields the protein CASSSTTQETQYF.